A selection of T cell receptor beta chains follows, all from one sample in a study of shared clonotypes between healthy human individuals. Sequenced by immunoSEQ multiplex PCR; TCRdb stores in-frame clones only, minus some. The profile covers roughly 500,000 clones, with 79% appearing a single time and roughly 13% taken by the ten largest. The sample consisted of PBMCs. The receptors originated from a woman in her 40s in good health. Some clones in this sample may be carry-over from other donors' samples. The CDR3 runs from the conserved cysteine through the conserved F or W. D genes are given only for firm matches. Not all rows give a size; the values are once, few, many and, for expanded clones, a class.

d_call	v_call	cdr3_length	j_call	clone_size	cdr3_aa	cdr3_nt
.	TRBV27	11	TRBJ2-7	.	CASSWGYEQYF	TGTGCCAGCAGTTGGGGATACGAGCAGTACTTC
TRBD1	TRBV28	12	TRBJ1-2	once	CASSLGQAGYTF	TGTGCCAGCAGTTTGGGACAGGCCGGCTACACCTTC
.	TRBV7-3	13	TRBJ2-5	few	CASSTRYQETQYF	TGTGCCAGCAGCACCCGGTACCAAGAGACCCAGTACTTC
.	TRBV12-2	9	TRBJ2-7	.	CAYPPEQYF	TGTGCCTACCCCCCCGAGCAGTACTTC
.	TRBV11-1	12	TRBJ2-3	once	CASSTRQDTQYF	TGTGCCAGCAGCACCCGTCAAGATACGCAGTATTTT
TRBD2	TRBV7-3	15	TRBJ2-1	.	CASSRSGRAANEQFF	TGTGCCAGCAGCAGAAGCGGGAGGGCTGCAAATGAGCAGTTCTTC
TRBD2	TRBV27	14	TRBJ2-1	.	CASSSWTSNNEQFF	TGTGCCAGCAGTTCATGGACTAGTAACAATGAGCAGTTCTTC
.	TRBV18	13	TRBJ1-1	.	CASSPGGETEAFF	TGTGCCAGCTCCCCGGGGGGAGAGACTGAAGCTTTCTTT
.	TRBV4-3	15	TRBJ2-7	.	CASSQDHALGYEQYF	TGCGCCAGCAGCCAAGATCACGCACTAGGGTACGAGCAGTACTTC
TRBD1	TRBV4-2	13	TRBJ2-3	once	CASSQGDRARQYF	TGTGCCAGCAGCCAAGGAGACAGGGCCAGGCAGTATTTT
.	TRBV7-9	11	TRBJ1-1	.	CASSLVGEAFF	TGTGCCAGCAGCTTAGTGGGTGAAGCTTTCTTT
.	TRBV7-8	16	TRBJ2-3	.	CASSLVLAASTDTQYF	TGTGCCAGCAGCTTAGTACTAGCAGCTAGCACAGATACGCAGTATTTT
TRBD1	TRBV19	15	TRBJ2-7	.	CASREQEGTAYEQYF	TGTGCCAGTAGAGAGCAAGAAGGGACAGCCTACGAGCAGTACTTC
.	TRBV29-1	12	TRBJ2-1	.	CSVDRQGDEQFF	TGCAGCGTTGACAGGCAGGGTGATGAGCAGTTCTTC
TRBD2	TRBV7-2	16	TRBJ2-1	.	CASRPFIAGGHNEQFF	TGTGCCAGCAGACCATTCATAGCGGGAGGGCACAATGAGCAGTTCTTC
.	TRBV19	16	TRBJ2-5	.	CASSIGPGGGRETQYF	TGTGCCAGTAGTATTGGCCCCGGTGGGGGGCGAGAGACCCAGTACTTC
.	TRBV30	15	TRBJ1-5	.	CAWSVAGGGNQPQHF	TGTGCCTGGAGTGTAGCGGGAGGAGGCAATCAGCCCCAGCATTTT
.	TRBV28	13	TRBJ2-7	few	CAAPRVPSYEQYF	TGTGCCGCCCCTCGGGTGCCCTCCTACGAGCAGTACTTC
.	TRBV6-5	14	TRBJ2-1	.	CASSYSFGYNEQFF	TGTGCCAGCAGTTACTCCTTCGGGTACAATGAGCAGTTCTTC
TRBD2	TRBV5-5	15	TRBJ2-1	.	CASSSGLAGVNEQFF	TGTGCCAGCAGCTCTGGACTAGCGGGAGTCAATGAGCAGTTCTTC
.	TRBV5-4	13	TRBJ1-2	.	CASSPQNNYGYTF	TGTGCCAGCAGCCCGCAGAATAACTATGGCTACACCTTC
.	TRBV18	14	TRBJ1-3	.	CASSPPGDGNTIYF	TGTGCCAGCTCACCACCGGGGGACGGAAACACCATATATTTT
TRBD2	TRBV4-3	18	TRBJ2-1	.	CASSRSRTSGRRDNEQFF	TGCGCCAGCAGCCGGTCCCGGACTAGCGGGAGAAGGGACAATGAGCAGTTCTTC
TRBD2	TRBV7-2	17	TRBJ2-1	.	CASSLSGSSLAAHEQFF	TGTGCCAGCAGCTTATCGGGCTCTAGTCTAGCGGCCCATGAGCAGTTCTTC
.	TRBV27	15	TRBJ2-1	few	CASSLRGSSYNEQFF	TGTGCCAGCAGTTTACGTGGGAGCTCCTACAATGAGCAGTTCTTC
TRBD2	TRBV18	14	TRBJ2-5	.	CASSPSGSVETQYF	TGTGCCAGCTCACCTAGCGGGAGTGTTGAGACCCAGTACTTC
.	TRBV18	13	TRBJ2-5	.	CASSPRAQETQYF	TGTGCCAGCTCACCGAGGGCCCAAGAGACCCAGTACTTC
TRBD1	TRBV2	14	TRBJ1-5	.	CASSGQVEDQPQHF	TGTGCCAGCAGCGGACAGGTTGAGGATCAGCCCCAGCATTTT
TRBD1	TRBV7-9	14	TRBJ2-3	.	CASSLGQGSDTQYF	TGTGCCAGCAGCTTAGGACAGGGCTCAGATACGCAGTATTTT
.	TRBV18	14	TRBJ1-5	.	CASSPGTGNQPQHF	TGTGCCAGCTCACCAGGTACAGGGAATCAGCCCCAGCATTTT
TRBD2	TRBV19	15	TRBJ2-1	few	CASSRRGTSGEEQFF	TGTGCCAGTAGTCGAAGAGGGACTAGCGGGGAAGAGCAGTTCTTC
.	TRBV19	15	TRBJ2-1	few	CASTPGETSYNEQFF	TGTGCCAGTACCCCCGGCGAAACCTCCTACAATGAGCAGTTCTTC
.	TRBV6-5	15	TRBJ2-5	.	CASSYLSGAQETQYF	TGTGCCAGCAGTTACCTATCGGGGGCCCAAGAGACCCAGTACTTC
TRBD2	TRBV10-3	15	TRBJ2-1	.	CAISASSGRLDEQFF	TGTGCCATCAGTGCCTCTAGCGGGAGGCTGGATGAGCAGTTCTTC
.	TRBV6-4	11	TRBJ1-4	.	CASKFQAPRFF	TGTGCCAGCAAGTTCCAGGCGCCAAGGTTTTTT
.	TRBV7-9	14	TRBJ1-2	.	CAIHPREFRYGYTF	TGTGCCATCCACCCCAGGGAGTTTCGCTATGGCTACACCTTC
TRBD2	TRBV4-1	17	TRBJ2-1	.	CASSQLLSGRTNNEQFF	TGCGCCAGCAGCCAGCTACTTAGCGGGAGGACGAACAATGAGCAGTTCTTC